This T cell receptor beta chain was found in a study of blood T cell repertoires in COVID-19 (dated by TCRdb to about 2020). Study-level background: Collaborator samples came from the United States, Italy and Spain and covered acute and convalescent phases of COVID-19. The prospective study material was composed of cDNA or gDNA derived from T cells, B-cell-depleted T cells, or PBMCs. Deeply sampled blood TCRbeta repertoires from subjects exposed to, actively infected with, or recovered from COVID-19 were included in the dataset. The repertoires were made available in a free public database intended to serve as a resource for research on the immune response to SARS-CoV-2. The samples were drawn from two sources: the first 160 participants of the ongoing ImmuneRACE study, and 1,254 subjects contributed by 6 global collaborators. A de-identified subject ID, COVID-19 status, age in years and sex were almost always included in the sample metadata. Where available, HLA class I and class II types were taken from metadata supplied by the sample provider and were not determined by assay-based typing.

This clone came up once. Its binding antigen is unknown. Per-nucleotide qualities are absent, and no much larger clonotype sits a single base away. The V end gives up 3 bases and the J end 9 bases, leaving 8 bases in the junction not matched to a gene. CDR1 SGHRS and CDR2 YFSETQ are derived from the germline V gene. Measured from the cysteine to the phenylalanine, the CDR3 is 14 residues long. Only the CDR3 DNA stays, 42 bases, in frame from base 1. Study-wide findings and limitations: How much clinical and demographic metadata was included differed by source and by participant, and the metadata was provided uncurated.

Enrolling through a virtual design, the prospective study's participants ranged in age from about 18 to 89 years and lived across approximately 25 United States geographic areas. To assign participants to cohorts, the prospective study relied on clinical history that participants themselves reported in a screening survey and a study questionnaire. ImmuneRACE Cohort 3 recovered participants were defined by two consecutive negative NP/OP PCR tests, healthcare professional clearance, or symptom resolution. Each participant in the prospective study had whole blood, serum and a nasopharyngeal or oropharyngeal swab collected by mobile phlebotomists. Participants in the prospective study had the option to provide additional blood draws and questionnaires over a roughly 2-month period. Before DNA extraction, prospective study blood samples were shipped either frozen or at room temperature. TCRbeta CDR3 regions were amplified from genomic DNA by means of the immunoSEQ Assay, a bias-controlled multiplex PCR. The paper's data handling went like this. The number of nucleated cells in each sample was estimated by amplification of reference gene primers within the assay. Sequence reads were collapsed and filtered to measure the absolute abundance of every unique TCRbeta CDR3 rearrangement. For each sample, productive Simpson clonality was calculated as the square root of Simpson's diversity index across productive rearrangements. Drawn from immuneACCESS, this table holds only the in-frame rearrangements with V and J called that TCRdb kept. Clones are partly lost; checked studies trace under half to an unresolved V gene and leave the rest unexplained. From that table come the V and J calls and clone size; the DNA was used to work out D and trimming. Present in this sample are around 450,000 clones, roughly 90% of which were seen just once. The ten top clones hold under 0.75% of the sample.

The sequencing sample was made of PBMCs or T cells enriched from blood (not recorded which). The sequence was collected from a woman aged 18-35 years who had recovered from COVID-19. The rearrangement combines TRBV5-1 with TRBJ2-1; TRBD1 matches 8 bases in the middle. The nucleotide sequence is TGCGCCAGCAGCTCGGACAGGGTAGGCGCTGAGCAGTTCTTC. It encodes CASSSDRVGAEQFF.